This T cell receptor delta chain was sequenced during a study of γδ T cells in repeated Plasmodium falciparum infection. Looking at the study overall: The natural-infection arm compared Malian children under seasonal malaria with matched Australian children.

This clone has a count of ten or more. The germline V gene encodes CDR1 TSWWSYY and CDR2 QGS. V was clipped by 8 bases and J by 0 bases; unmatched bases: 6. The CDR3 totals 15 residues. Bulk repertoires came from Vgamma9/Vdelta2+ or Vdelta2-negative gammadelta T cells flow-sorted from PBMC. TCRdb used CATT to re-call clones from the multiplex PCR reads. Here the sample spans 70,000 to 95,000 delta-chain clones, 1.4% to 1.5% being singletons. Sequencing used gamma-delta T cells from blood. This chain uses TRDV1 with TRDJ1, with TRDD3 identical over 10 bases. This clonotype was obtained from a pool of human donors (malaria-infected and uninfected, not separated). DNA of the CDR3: TGTGCTCTTTCTTGGGGGATACAGGACACCGATAAACTCATCTTT. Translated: CALSWGIQDTDKLIF.